This note documents a single T cell receptor beta chain sequence. What it recognizes is unknown. With 60 Vbeta and 13 Jbeta primers, the PCR was carried out. The method was immunoSEQ multiplex PCR; TCRdb's version includes in-frame clones alone and lacks a portion of them. The table shows 95,000 to 150,000 clones, with roughly four fifths occurring only once. The data are from a study of cytomegalovirus exposure and HLA in healthy donors. From germline, CDR1 is LGHNA and CDR2 YSLEER. The CDR3 totals 16 residues. Trimming removed 1 base at V and 0 bases at J, with 10 bases between. Donors likely had unrecorded immune exposures despite being nominally healthy when sampled. Notes on the study in general: In a later analysis, a missense DCLRE1C variant was linked to TCR beta V- and J-gene trimming. Analyses of presence/absence relied on an assumption of roughly uniform sequencing depth across donors.

Sample: PBMCs. V usage is TRBV4-3 and J usage is TRBJ1-3, with D unresolved. The source of this sequence is a woman aged 25 to 45 in good health and CMV-seropositive. DNA for the CDR3: TGCGCCAGCAGCCAAGTTCGGGTTACCTCTGGAAACACCATATATTTT. Translation: CASSQVRVTSGNTIYF.